Below are 13 T cell receptor beta chains sequenced from a single sample in a study of vaccination effects on CD4 cells after COVID-19. For these receptors, no antigen is known. Within the ViraFEST assay, antigen-specific CD4+ T cells underwent expansion with viral peptide pools prior to sequencing. After roughly 9 days in culture, the CD4+ T cells were isolated. Confirmation by PCR established that the person had SARS-CoV-2 infection between March and December 2020. Profiled with immunoSEQ multiplex PCR; TCRdb holds only in-frame clones, not every one. The table shows some 19,000 clones, with roughly 74% occurring only once. The source material was CD4+ T cells from PBMCs cultured with a peptide pool, sampled before COVID-19 vaccination. The receptors were sampled from a human donor who had a prior SARS-CoV-2 infection.

In this sample, this clone turned up once. V gene TRBV6-5 combines with J gene TRBJ1-1; no clear D. The germline CDR1 and CDR2 sequences are MNHEY and SVGAGI. Trimming left V 5 bases short and J 4 bases short, with 11 bases between. The CDR3 is 13 residues long. CDR3 residues: CASSKRQSTEAFF. The CDR3 region has the DNA TGTGCCAGCAGTAAACGACAAAGCACTGAAGCTTTCTTT.

The J gene is TRBJ1-3, the V gene TRBV7-9, with D perhaps TRBD1 (6 bases). This CDR3 is 13 amino acids long. V was trimmed by 5 bases and J by 3 bases, leaving 8 bases between them. From germline, CDR1 is SEHNR and CDR2 FQNEAQ (reference sequence). Here the CDR3 DNA reads TGTGCCAGCAGCAACAGGGTTGGAAACACCATATATTTT. This translates into CASSNRVGNTIYF.

This rearrangement joins TRBV7-9 to TRBJ2-7; D perhaps matches TRBD2 (6 bases). The germline V gene has CDR1 SEHNR and CDR2 FQNEAQ (reference sequence). Between the trimmed V and J ends, which lost 1 base and 4 bases, there was a span of 14 bases. The CDR3 runs 15 residues. The DNA of the CDR3 is TGTGCCAGCAGCTTAGGCGGGGTGGGGCTTTACGAGCAGTACTTC. Amino acids: CASSLGGVGLYEQYF.

The chain recombines TRBV5-1 with TRBJ2-1; 9 bases align to TRBD2. The V segment lost 5 bases and the J segment 3 bases; nucleotides outside the gene matches: 6. The CDR3 extends over 15 amino acids. Germline lookup yields CDR1 SGHRS and CDR2 YFSETQ. This CDR3 is CASSSVAGVYNEQFF. The CDR3 DNA reads TGCGCCAGCAGTTCTGTAGCGGGAGTCTACAATGAGCAGTTCTTC.

This clone was observed once. The CDR3 DNA is TGTGCCAGCAGCCGCGGGACTCAGGATGAGCAGTTCTTC. This sequence encodes CASSRGTQDEQFF. This chain links TRBV5-4 with TRBJ2-1; D might be TRBD2 (6 bases). CDR3 length: 13 amino acids. Germline V gives CDR1 SGHNT, CDR2 YYREEE (reference sequence). V was trimmed by 4 bases and J by 8 bases, leaving 13 bases between them.

This clone was recorded a few times. The CDR3 DNA reads TGTGCCAGCAGCCATGGAGACAGGGTACTCGAAAAACTGTTTTTT. Translated: CASSHGDRVLEKLFF. The chain recombines TRBV3-1 (or the pseudogene TRBV3-2) with TRBJ1-4, with 7 positions matching TRBD1. Losses at the gene ends were 3 bases for V and 8 bases for J; bases not matched to a gene: 9. The germline gives CDR1 LGHDT, CDR2 YNNKEL (reference sequence). This CDR3 comprises 15 residues.

This chain joins TRBV5-1 and TRBJ2-2, with D uncertain. Germline loops: CDR1 SGHRS, CDR2 YFSETQ. Trimming took off 4 bases at V and 0 bases at J, with 16 bases between the two ends. This CDR3 region has 17 residues. Here the CDR3 DNA reads TGCGCCAGCAGCACCGGTCCGGCGACCGCGAACACCGGGGAGCTGTTTTTT. Protein sequence: CASSTGPATANTGELFF.

This clone was observed a few times. The chain links TRBV11-1 to TRBJ2-5; TRBD2 aligns across 13 bases. Germline CDR1 reads SGHAT; CDR2 reads FQDESV (reference sequence). V lost 5 bases, J lost 5 bases, and 8 bases stayed unmatched. This CDR3 contains 16 residues. The CDR3 here is CASSIRLAGGIETQYF. The CDR3 DNA sequence: TGTGCCAGCAGCATCAGACTAGCGGGGGGCATCGAGACCCAGTACTTC.

This chain joins TRBV5-6 and TRBJ1-4; D might be TRBD1 (6 bases). The CDR3 is 14 amino acids. Germline CDR1 and CDR2: SGHDT and YYEEEE. V was cut by 4 bases and J by 5 bases, with 12 bases left in between. CDR3 sequence reads: CASSLGTPNEKLFF. The CDR3 DNA sequence: TGTGCCAGCAGCCTAGGGACACCGAATGAAAAACTGTTTTTT.

Only one count was recorded for this clone. The chain is built from TRBV4-2 and TRBJ2-1, with D perhaps given as TRBD1 or TRBD2 (5 bases each). Per germline, CDR1 LGHNA and CDR2 YNFKEQ. The CDR3 covers 19 residues. Trimming took 0 bases from V and 1 from J, leaving 19 bases between them. The CDR3 protein is CASSQDQWGDGASYNEQFF. In DNA, the CDR3 is TGTGCCAGCAGCCAAGATCAGTGGGGTGACGGGGCTTCCTACAATGAGCAGTTCTTC.

The rearrangement uses TRBV11-2 and TRBJ2-3; 7 bases line up with TRBD2. The V gene end was trimmed by 2 bases and the J gene end by 5 bases; junction bases not matched to a gene: 7. The CDR3 runs 15 residues. Germline CDR1 and CDR2: SGHAT and FQNNGV. The CDR3 loop reads CASSLRAGEGDTQYF. The CDR3 DNA sequence: TGTGCCAGCAGCTTACGTGCGGGGGAGGGAGATACGCAGTATTTT.

The V call is TRBV19, the J call TRBJ1-5, with D hard to call. The CDR3 length is 15 residues. Per the germline V gene, CDR1 is LNHDA and CDR2 is SQIVND (reference sequence). The ends were cut back, 2 bases at V and 2 bases at J, with 10 bases in the middle. The CDR3 DNA reads as TGTGCCAGTAGTATAAATTTTGGGGGCAATCAGCCCCAGCATTTT. The encoded protein is CASSINFGGNQPQHF. The complete variable domain, with remaining parts taken from reference TRBV19 and TRBJ1-5, reads DGGITQSPKYLFRKEGQNVTLSCEQNLNHDAMYWYRQDPGQGLRLIYYSQIVNDFQKGDIAEGYSVSREKKESFPLTVTSAQKNPTAFYLCASSINFGGNQPQHFGDGTRLSIL.

V and J are TRBV5-4 and TRBJ2-2; 10 nucleotides align to TRBD2. V gave up 4 bases and J gave up 4 bases; unmatched junction bases: 4. This CDR3 has 15 residues. Germline lookup yields CDR1 SGHNT and CDR2 YYREEE (reference sequence). CDR3 sequence: CASSRSSGSTGELFF. The CDR3 DNA follows: TGTGCCAGCAGCCGATCTAGCGGGAGCACCGGGGAGCTGTTTTTT. The variable domain in full, completed from reference TRBV5-4 and TRBJ2-2, reads ETGVTQSPTHLIKTRGQQVTLRCSSQSGHNTVSWYQQALGQGPQFIFQYYREEENGRGNFPPRFSGLQFPNYSSELNVNALELDDSALYLCASSRSSGSTGELFFGEGSRLTVL.